A selection of T cell receptor beta chains follows, all from one sample in a study of neoadjuvant anti-PD-1 for oral cavity cancer. TCRdb keeps only in-frame clones here, not all; method: immunoSEQ multiplex PCR. The table has 12,000 to 15,000 clones, about 59% seen once. Sequenced material: PBMCs, taken before nivolumab (anti-PD-1) treatment. The receptors come from a person aged 35-80 years with oral cavity squamous cell carcinoma. Both conserved end residues are part of each CDR3. The D gene is left open where the match is weak. The listing skips clone size in some rows; elsewhere it reads once, few, many or a size class.

d_gene	j_gene	len	abundance	v_gene	CDR3nt	CDR3aa
-	TRBJ2-1	15	-	TRBV19	TGTGCCAGTAGTATAGGCGGAGGATCCTACAATGAGCAGTTCTTC	CASSIGGGSYNEQFF
TRBD2	TRBJ2-5	16	-	TRBV5-1	TGCGCCAGCAGCAGTGGACTAGCGGGAGGGGAGGGGACCCAGTACTTC	CASSSGLAGGEGTQYF
-	TRBJ2-7	18	-	TRBV7-9	TGTGCCAGCAGCTTAGGGGGGACACTAGGGATAGGCCTTTACGAGCAGTACTTC	CASSLGGTLGIGLYEQYF
TRBD2	TRBJ2-3	14	-	TRBV6-4	TGTGCCAGCAGTGAACTAGCGGGGGTCGGTACGCAGTATTTT	CASSELAGVGTQYF
-	TRBJ2-1	15	-	TRBV7-3	TGTGCCAGCAGCCAGGGACGGGAACCGTACAATGAGCAGTTCTTC	CASSQGREPYNEQFF
TRBD2	TRBJ2-7	13	-	TRBV7-9	TGTGCCAGCAGCTCGACTAGCGCTTACGAGCAGTACTTC	CASSSTSAYEQYF
-	TRBJ1-5	17	-	TRBV6-1	TGTGCCAGCAGTGTATCTGGGGTTCCTCGGGATGATCAGCCCCAGCATTTT	CASSVSGVPRDDQPQHF
TRBD2	TRBJ2-5	15	-	TRBV5-4	TGTGCCAGCAAGACAGCGGGAGGGCTTTTCTCGACCCAGTACTTC	CASKTAGGLFSTQYF
-	TRBJ1-1	13	few	TRBV19	TGTGCCAGTAGTATGGTCAGGGCGACTGAAGCTTTCTTT	CASSMVRATEAFF
TRBD1	TRBJ2-4	14	-	TRBV7-2	TGTGCCAGCAGCCAAGGGACAGTTGTCGACATTCAGTACTTC	CASSQGTVVDIQYF
TRBD1	TRBJ1-3	14	-	TRBV15	TGTGCCACCACCGACAGGGGCCCTGGAAACACCATATATTTT	CATTDRGPGNTIYF
TRBD1	TRBJ2-7	14	-	TRBV5-1	TGCGCCAGCAGCTTACAGGGGGCGCGGAACGAGCAGTACTTC	CASSLQGARNEQYF
TRBD1	TRBJ1-1	14	few	TRBV2	TGTGCCAGCAGTGAGGGACAGGGGGCTTCTGAAGCTTTCTTT	CASSEGQGASEAFF
-	TRBJ2-1	13	-	TRBV27	TGTGCCAGCAGTTTATCGGATTACAATGAGCAGTTCTTC	CASSLSDYNEQFF
-	TRBJ1-5	15	-	TRBV7-2	TGTGCCAGCAGCTTACGAAGAGGGACCAATCAGCCCCAGCATTTT	CASSLRRGTNQPQHF
TRBD2	TRBJ2-2	16	-	TRBV5-4	TGTGCCAGCAGCTCGGGACTAGCGGGACCCACCGGGGAGCTGTTTTTT	CASSSGLAGPTGELFF
TRBD2	TRBJ2-2	15	-	TRBV7-3	TGTGCCAGCAGCTCACTAGCGGGGCGCACCGGGGAGCTGTTTTTT	CASSSLAGRTGELFF
-	TRBJ2-1	15	-	TRBV5-1	TGCGCCAGCAGCTTGGCCGTGGGTAGCTGGAATGAGCAGTTCTTC	CASSLAVGSWNEQFF
-	TRBJ2-7	14	-	TRBV11-2	TGTGCCAGCAGCTCCCGGGGTCTCTCCTACGAGCAGTACTTC	CASSSRGLSYEQYF
-	TRBJ2-6	16	-	TRBV9	TGTGCCAGCAGCGTGGCAATAAGCTCTGGGGCCAACGTCCTGACTTTC	CASSVAISSGANVLTF
TRBD1	TRBJ1-5	18	-	TRBV27	TGTGCCAGCAGTTCCGAAAAGGGGACAGGGGCCGGCAATCAGCCCCAGCATTTT	CASSSEKGTGAGNQPQHF
TRBD2	TRBJ2-3	15	-	TRBV2	TGTGCCAGCAGTGAATGGAGCGGGAGAACAGATACGCAGTATTTT	CASSEWSGRTDTQYF
-	TRBJ2-7	15	-	TRBV6-1	TGTGCCAGCAGTGAAGATGTTGACTTCTCCTACGAGCAGTACTTC	CASSEDVDFSYEQYF
TRBD2	TRBJ2-5	16	-	TRBV5-1	TGCGCCAGCAGCTTGGAGGGACTAGCGGGAGGAGAGACCCAGTACTTC	CASSLEGLAGGETQYF
-	TRBJ1-2	11	-	TRBV29-1	TGCAGCGTTGTAGACGGATATGGCTACACCTTC	CSVVDGYGYTF
TRBD1	TRBJ2-5	11	-	TRBV29-1	TGCAGCGGGACAGGGGGGGTGACCCAGTACTTC	CSGTGGVTQYF
TRBD1	TRBJ1-2	11	-	TRBV20-1	TGCAGTGCTTCGACAGGGGGCGGCTACACCTTC	CSASTGGGYTF
-	TRBJ1-3	15	-	TRBV30	TGTGCCTGGAGTATAAAGGGGCGCTCTGGAAACACCATATATTTT	CAWSIKGRSGNTIYF
-	TRBJ1-1	15	-	TRBV7-3	TGTGCCAGCAGCCCAAGAGGGGCCATGAACACTGAAGCTTTCTTT	CASSPRGAMNTEAFF
-	TRBJ1-3	14	-	TRBV9	TGTGCCAGCAGCACCGGGATTTCTGGAAACACCATATATTTT	CASSTGISGNTIYF
-	TRBJ1-5	16	-	TRBV25-1	TGTGCCAGCAGTCTCTCAGGGACTTCCAGCAATCAGCCCCAGCATTTT	CASSLSGTSSNQPQHF
-	TRBJ1-2	15	once	TRBV15	TGTGCCACCAGCAGAGATGTCACGGTTGTCTATGGCTACACCTTC	CATSRDVTVVYGYTF
-	TRBJ2-1	14	-	TRBV9	TGTGCCAGCAGCGCCCTTATGACCGACAATGAGCAGTTCTTC	CASSALMTDNEQFF
-	TRBJ1-1	14	-	TRBV9	TGTGCCAGCAGCGCCCGCCAAATGAACACTGAAGCTTTCTTT	CASSARQMNTEAFF
-	TRBJ2-5	14	-	TRBV15	TGTGCCACCAGCAGAGGGGTGGTAGTGGAGACCCAGTACTTC	CATSRGVVVETQYF
-	TRBJ1-1	15	-	TRBV7-9	TGTGCCAGCAGCGTAATGAATCCCGGGAACACTGAAGCTTTCTTT	CASSVMNPGNTEAFF
-	TRBJ2-6	15	-	TRBV6-4	TGTGCCAGCAGTGACAGGGCTGCGGGGGCCAACGTCCTGACTTTC	CASSDRAAGANVLTF
-	TRBJ2-7	18	-	TRBV28	TGTGCCAGCAGTTTACAATTCTTATCGACAGCCCTCTCCTACGAGCAGTACTTC	CASSLQFLSTALSYEQYF
TRBD2	TRBJ2-3	15	-	TRBV6-1	TGTGCCAGCAGTGAACTGGCTAGCGGGACAGATACGCAGTATTTT	CASSELASGTDTQYF
-	TRBJ2-5	15	-	TRBV4-1	TGCGCCAGCAGCCAAGTTAAAACAGGGTTAGAGACCCAGTACTTC	CASSQVKTGLETQYF
TRBD1	TRBJ1-1	14	-	TRBV7-9	TGTGCCAGCACCTCGACAGGGATGAACACTGAAGCTTTCTTT	CASTSTGMNTEAFF
TRBD2	TRBJ2-3	14	-	TRBV27	TGTGCCAGCAGTTTAAAGCGGGGGGTAGATACGCAGTATTTT	CASSLKRGVDTQYF
-	TRBJ1-2	14	-	TRBV19	TGTGCCAGTAGTATGCAGGGAGGGAACTATGGCTACACCTTC	CASSMQGGNYGYTF
TRBD1	TRBJ1-2	12	-	TRBV29-1	TGCAGCGTGGCGGGACAGAACTATGGCTACACCTTC	CSVAGQNYGYTF
-	TRBJ1-1	14	-	TRBV5-1	TGCGCCAGCAGCTTGGGGGTTGAGGTCGCTGAAGCTTTCTTT	CASSLGVEVAEAFF
TRBD1	TRBJ1-1	11	-	TRBV20-1	TGCAGTGATGACAGGGAACTTGAAGCTTTCTTT	CSDDRELEAFF
-	TRBJ1-1	14	-	TRBV5-4	TGTGCCAGCAGCTTGACCCCGGTTAACACTGAAGCTTTCTTT	CASSLTPVNTEAFF
-	TRBJ2-3	12	-	TRBV5-1	TGCGCCAGCAGCAAATCCACAGATACGCAGTATTTT	CASSKSTDTQYF